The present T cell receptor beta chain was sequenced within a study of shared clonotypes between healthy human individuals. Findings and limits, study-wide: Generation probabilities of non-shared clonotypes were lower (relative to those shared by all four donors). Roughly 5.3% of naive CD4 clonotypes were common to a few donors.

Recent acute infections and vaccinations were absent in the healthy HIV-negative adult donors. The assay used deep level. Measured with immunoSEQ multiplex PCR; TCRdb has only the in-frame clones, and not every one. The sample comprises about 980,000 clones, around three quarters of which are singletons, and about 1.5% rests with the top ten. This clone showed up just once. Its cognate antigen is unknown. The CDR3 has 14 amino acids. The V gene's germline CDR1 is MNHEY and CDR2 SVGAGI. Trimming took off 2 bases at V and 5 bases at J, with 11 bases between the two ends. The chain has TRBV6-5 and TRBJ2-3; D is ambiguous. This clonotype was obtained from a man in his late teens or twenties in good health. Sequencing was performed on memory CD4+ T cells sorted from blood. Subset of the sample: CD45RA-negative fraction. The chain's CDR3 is CASSYGQLGDTQYF. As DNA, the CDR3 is TGTGCCAGCAGTTACGGCCAGCTTGGAGATACGCAGTATTTT.